A single sample gave rise to the 8 T cell receptor beta chains below, sequenced in a study of blood T cells in healthy people across ages. For the second PCR, which ran for roughly 7 to 11 cycles, a sample-barcoded 5' primer and a J-beta primer mix were used. TCRdb passed the 5' RACE reads through MiXCR, listing each CDR3 protein once. The data hold fewer than 750,000 distinct CDR3 sequences, with 45% to 60% observed a single time. Sequencing was carried out using blood. The receptors stem from a woman aged 80 or older in good health.

This sequence joins TRBV7-6 and TRBJ2-3, with D perhaps given as TRBD1 or TRBD2 (5 bases each). V was pared by 5 bases and J by 4 bases, with 13 bases between. This CDR3 comprises 14 residues. Germline CDR1 SGHVS, CDR2 FNYEAQ. The CDR3 loop is CASSPRDAADTQYF. CDR3 in DNA: TGTGCCAGCAGCCCCCGGGACGCCGCAGATACGCAGTATTTT.

For this clonotype: A much larger clone lies a single base off, so this may be a read error. J is TRBJ2-1 and V is TRBV4-1, with 10 nucleotides matching TRBD2. CDR1 is MGHRA and CDR2 is YSYEKL in the germline V gene. This CDR3 has 16 amino acids. The DNA of the CDR3 is TGCGCCAACAGCCAAGATTCAGCGGGAGGGGGTAATGAGCAGTTCTTC. Translating it yields CANSQDSAGGGNEQFF.

As concerns this clonotype: A much larger clone differs by one base, so this may be a read error. The genes are TRBV9 and TRBJ2-1; TRBD2 agrees at 10 bases. V dropped 0 bases and J dropped 6; count of bases not matched to a gene: 6. Looked up from germline, CDR1 is SGDLS and CDR2 is YYNGEE. The CDR3 is 16 amino acids. CDR3 nucleotides: TGTGCCAGCAGCGTAGTCGTAGCGGGGGGATTCAATGAGCAGTTCTTC. It is translated as CASSVVVAGGFNEQFF.

This clonotype was observed at least ten times. J is TRBJ2-7 and V is TRBV7-2; D unresolved. Per germline, CDR1 SGHTA and CDR2 FQGNSA. The germline V and J ends were trimmed by 8 bases and 3 bases, with 5 bases remaining between them. The CDR3 loop spans 10 amino acids. The CDR3 bases are TGTGCCAGCGCTATCTACGAGCAGTACTTC. Encoded protein: CASAIYEQYF.

The rearrangement joins TRBV6-5 to TRBJ1-6, with D perhaps matching TRBD1 (5 bases). From germline, CDR1 is MNHEY and CDR2 SVGAGI. Between the trimmed V and J ends, which lost 0 bases and 9 bases, there was a span of 12 bases. The CDR3 is 15 amino acids. CDR3 residues: CASSYSTLGGSPLHF. CDR3 sequence (DNA): TGTGCCAGCAGTTACTCGACGTTGGGGGGTTCACCCCTCCACTTT.

The chain joins TRBV4-3 to TRBJ2-1; the match to TRBD1 covers 9 bases. After removal of 2 bases from V and 9 bases from J, the junction contained 8 bases not matched to a gene. CDR1 is LGHNA, CDR2 YSLEER, per germline. This CDR3 contains 15 residues. CDR3 loop: CASSQNPGQGSEQFF. The CDR3, as DNA: TGCGCCAGCAGCCAAAACCCGGGACAGGGCAGTGAGCAGTTCTTC.

This sequence joins TRBV27 and TRBJ2-5; D might be TRBD1 or TRBD2, each matching 5 bases. The germline gives CDR1 MNHEY, CDR2 SMNVEV (reference sequence). V gave up 2 bases and J gave up 5 bases, with 12 bases separating them. This CDR3 is 14 amino acids long. In DNA, the CDR3 is TGTGCCAGCAGTTTAATAGCAGGGAGTGAGACCCAGTACTTC. This codes for CASSLIAGSETQYF.

Comments on this clonotype: Being one base from a much bigger clone, this may be a read error. The J gene is TRBJ2-4, the V gene TRBV12-3 or TRBV12-4; TRBD2 might be the D (5 bases). The CDR3 is 13 amino acids. V was trimmed by 5 bases and J by 13 bases, leaving 18 bases between them. The DNA of the CDR3 is TGTGCCAGCAGTCCCCTCGGGCGGGCGGGCCAGTACTTC. Its protein is CASSPLGRAGQYF.